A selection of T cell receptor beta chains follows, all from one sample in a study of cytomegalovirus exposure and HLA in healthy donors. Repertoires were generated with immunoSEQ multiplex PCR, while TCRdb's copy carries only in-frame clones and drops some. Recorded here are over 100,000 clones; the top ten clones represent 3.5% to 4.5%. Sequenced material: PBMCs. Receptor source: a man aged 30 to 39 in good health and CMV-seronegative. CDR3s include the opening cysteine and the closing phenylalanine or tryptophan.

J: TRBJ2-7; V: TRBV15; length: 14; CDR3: CATSRDPSGAEQYF
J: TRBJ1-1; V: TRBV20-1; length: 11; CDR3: CSARDRAEAFF
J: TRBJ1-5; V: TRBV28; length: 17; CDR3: CASSARLTGNSNQPQHF
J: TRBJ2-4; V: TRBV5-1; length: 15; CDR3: CASSLASSPTNIQYF
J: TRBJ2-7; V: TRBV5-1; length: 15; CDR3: CASSIPGDSLDEQYF
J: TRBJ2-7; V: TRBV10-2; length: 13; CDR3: CASSSQVFHEQYF
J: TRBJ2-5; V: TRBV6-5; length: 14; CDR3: CASSYPGLVETQYF
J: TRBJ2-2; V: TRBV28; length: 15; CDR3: CASGSAASNTGELFF
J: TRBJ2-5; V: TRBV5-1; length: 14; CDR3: CASQGTSGGETQYF
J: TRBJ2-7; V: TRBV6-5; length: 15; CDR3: CASRLNSGTGGEQYF
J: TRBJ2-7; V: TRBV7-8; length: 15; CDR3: CASSLAGQGINEQYF
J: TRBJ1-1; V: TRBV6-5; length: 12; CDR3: CASSEQPLEAFF
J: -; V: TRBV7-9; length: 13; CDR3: CASEKGTAYEQYF
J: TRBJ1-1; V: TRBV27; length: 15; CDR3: CASSRTGAIGTEAFF
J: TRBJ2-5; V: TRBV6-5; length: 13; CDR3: CASSYGTSDTQYF
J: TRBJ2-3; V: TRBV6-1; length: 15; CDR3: CASSDQDRGPDTQYF
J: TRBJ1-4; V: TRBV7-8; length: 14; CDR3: CASSYRQATEKLFF
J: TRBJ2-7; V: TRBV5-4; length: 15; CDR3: CASSSQGDSSYEQYF
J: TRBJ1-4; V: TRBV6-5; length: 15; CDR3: CASSYSMGQGYKLFF
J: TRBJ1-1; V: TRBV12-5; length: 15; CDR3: CASGLVQAGDTEAFF
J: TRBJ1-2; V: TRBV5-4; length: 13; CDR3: CASSPPWGDGYTF
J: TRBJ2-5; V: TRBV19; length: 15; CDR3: CASSELSGAGETQYF
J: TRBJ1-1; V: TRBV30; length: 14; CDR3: CAWTPWGAGTEAFF
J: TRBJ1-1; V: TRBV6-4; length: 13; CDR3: CASRANRDTEAFF
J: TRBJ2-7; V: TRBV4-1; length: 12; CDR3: CASSPGWNEQYF
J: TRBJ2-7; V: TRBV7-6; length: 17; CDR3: CASSSTAGGGHPYEQYF
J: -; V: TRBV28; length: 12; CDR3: CASSPPRYEQYF
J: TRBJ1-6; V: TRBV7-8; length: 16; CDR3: CASRLQVFSYNSPLHF
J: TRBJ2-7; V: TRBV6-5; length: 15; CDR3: CASRETGFASYEQYF
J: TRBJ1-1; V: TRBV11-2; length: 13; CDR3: CASSPGVRTEAFF
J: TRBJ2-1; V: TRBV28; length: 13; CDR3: CASSAGYYNEQFF
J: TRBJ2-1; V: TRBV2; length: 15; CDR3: CASTSHGGPGNEQFF
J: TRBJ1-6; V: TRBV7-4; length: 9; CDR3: CGGESPLHF
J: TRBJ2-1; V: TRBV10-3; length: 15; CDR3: CAISEWKTGINEQFF
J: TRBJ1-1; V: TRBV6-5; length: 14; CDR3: CASSGTGAGTEAFF
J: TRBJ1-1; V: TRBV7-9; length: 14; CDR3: CASSLAWRETEAFF
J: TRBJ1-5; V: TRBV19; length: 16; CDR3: CASSMHNLLVGQPQHF
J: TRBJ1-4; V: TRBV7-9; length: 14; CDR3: CASSWLGGDEKLFF
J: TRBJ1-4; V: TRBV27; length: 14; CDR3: CASGPVRVLEKLFF
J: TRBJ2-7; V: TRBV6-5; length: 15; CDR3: CASSYKGAGDYEQYF
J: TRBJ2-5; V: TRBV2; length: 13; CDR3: CAIPLAARETQYF
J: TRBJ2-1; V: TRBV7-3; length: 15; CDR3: CASSVGLGSYNEQFF
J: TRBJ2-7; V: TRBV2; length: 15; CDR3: CASSGYGQMGHEQYF
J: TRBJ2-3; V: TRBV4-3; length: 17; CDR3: CASSQASPSGGGDTQYF
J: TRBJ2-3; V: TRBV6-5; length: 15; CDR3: CASSPRQGGQDTQYF
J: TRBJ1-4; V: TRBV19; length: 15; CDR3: CASSPGTATNEKLFF
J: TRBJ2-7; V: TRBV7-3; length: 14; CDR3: CASSRNWGPYEQYF
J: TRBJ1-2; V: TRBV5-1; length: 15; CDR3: CASSSNPTGGDGYTF
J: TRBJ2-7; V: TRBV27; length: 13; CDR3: CASSWGQSYEQYF